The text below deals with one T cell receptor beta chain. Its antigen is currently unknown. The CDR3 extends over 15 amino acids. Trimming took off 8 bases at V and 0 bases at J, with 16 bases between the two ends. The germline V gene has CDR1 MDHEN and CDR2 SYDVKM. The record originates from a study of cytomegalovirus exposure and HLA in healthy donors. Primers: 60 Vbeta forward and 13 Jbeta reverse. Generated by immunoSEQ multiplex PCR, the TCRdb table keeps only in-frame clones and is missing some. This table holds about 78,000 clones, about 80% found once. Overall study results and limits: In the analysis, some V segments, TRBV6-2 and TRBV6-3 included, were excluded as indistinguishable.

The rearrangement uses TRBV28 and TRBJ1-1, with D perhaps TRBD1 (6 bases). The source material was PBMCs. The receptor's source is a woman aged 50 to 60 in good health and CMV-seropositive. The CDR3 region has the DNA TGTGCCAGCTCGGGGGGGGGCCCCATGAACACTGAAGCTTTCTTT. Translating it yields CASSGGGPMNTEAFF.